Listed below are T cell receptor beta chains from one sample, sequenced in a study of T-cell reconstitution after alpha-beta-depleted transplantation in children. TCRdb processed the PCR reads anew with MiXCR; each CDR3 protein has one entry. The data hold some 400,000 distinct CDR3 sequences, with approximately 20% observed a single time. The starting material was PBMCs from the stem cell graft donor, obtained from the stem cell graft. These receptors were obtained from a human donor who donated a stem cell graft to a child with acute myeloid leukemia. Both conserved end residues are part of each CDR3. The size of a clone is reported for some rows only, either as once, few or many, or as a class for expanded clones.

TRBV10-2,many,TRBJ1-1,CASSGLRNEAFF
TRBV7-2,many,TRBJ2-7,CASSFSPGLEIF
TRBV10-3,.,TRBJ2-3,CAISESDGGTDTQYF
TRBV4-2,many,TRBJ2-6,CASSQGSTGDGANVLTF
TRBV3-1,many,TRBJ2-1,CASSQAASYNEQFF
TRBV7-8,few,TRBJ2-2,CASSKPGLNTGELFF
TRBV28,once,TRBJ2-1,CASNQGRYNEQFF
TRBV29-1,.,TRBJ2-7,CSVEGEYEQYF
TRBV12-3/TRBV12-4,few,TRBJ2-7,CASTADYVSYEQYF
TRBV6-1,.,TRBJ2-7,CASIGSSLPSEQYF
TRBV20-1,.,TRBJ1-5,CSAQGGYSNQPQHF
TRBV4-1,few,TRBJ2-7,CASSQVGGRVEQYF
TRBV4-1,.,TRBJ2-7,CASSQVIRSYEQYF
TRBV20-1,many,TRBJ2-1,CSASGLASYNEQFF
TRBV29-1,few,TRBJ2-7,CSVSPGTDSYEQYF
TRBV12-3/TRBV12-4,many,TRBJ2-3,CASSPGTSLFTDTQYF
TRBV29-1,many,TRBJ2-7,CSGQGERKDEQYF
TRBV5-1,many,TRBJ2-3,CASSLIGQGDTDTQYF
TRBV28,few,TRBJ2-2,CANRDLYTGELFF
TRBV7-6,few,TRBJ2-1,CASSPPLYNEQFF
TRBV12-3/TRBV12-4,.,TRBJ1-1,CASSPNDEAFF
TRBV5-6,few,TRBJ1-5,CASSLNSHDNQPQHF
TRBV5-1,once,TRBJ2-3,CASSLASAGSTDTQYF
TRBV29-1,many,TRBJ2-3,CSVGTGQTTDTQYF
TRBV20-1,.,TRBJ2-3,CSARGTSGSGVTDTQYF
TRBV24-1,few,TRBJ2-1,CATSDEEAGSAYNEQFF
TRBV10-3,few,TRBJ1-2,CAISDPTGRRNYGYTF
TRBV4-1,few,TRBJ2-7,CASSQAQGPEQYF
TRBV29-1,.,TRBJ2-2,CSVAQGSDTGELFF
TRBV20-1,many,TRBJ2-7,CSASKSGLGDEQYF
TRBV12-3/TRBV12-4,.,TRBJ2-3,CASSRRDRVTTDTQYF
TRBV29-1,few,TRBJ2-7,CSVRKRHSGGEQYF
TRBV27,few,TRBJ2-5,CASSLGGARETQYF
TRBV20-1,.,TRBJ2-1,CSARGRGLYNEQFF
TRBV5-1,.,TRBJ2-5,CASTHNPFQGETQYF
TRBV10-2,.,TRBJ1-5,CASSEGTGFQQPQHF
TRBV7-2,.,TRBJ2-3,CASSQTTWYDTDTQYF
TRBV3-1,.,TRBJ2-3,CASSLRLAASTDTQYF
TRBV20-1,.,TRBJ2-7,CSAKRGGISYEQYF
TRBV5-1,.,TRBJ2-1,CASSPDPRSHNEQFF
TRBV12-3/TRBV12-4,.,TRBJ2-7,CASSFGRGPGEQYF
TRBV20-1,.,TRBJ2-7,CSAAGTGYEQYF
TRBV7-2,few,TRBJ2-3,CASSFRGVGTDTQYF
TRBV2,few,TRBJ2-7,CASQGVSYEQYF
TRBV7-9,.,TRBJ2-2,CASSFRREGLLSGELFF
TRBV7-9,few,TRBJ2-1,CASSRGTSGINEQFF
TRBV6-5,few,TRBJ1-1,CASSQTGTEAFF